This TCR beta chain derives from a study of T cells in localized non-small cell lung cancer. General observations from the study: Sequencing was restricted to one tumor region; therefore, heterogeneity remains possible. Median detection of top 100 tumor clones in adjacent lung was around 57 clones. Uninvolved adjacent lung had higher T cell clonality than tumor and all other tissues.

Turning to this clone: What it recognizes is unknown.

Measured with immunoSEQ multiplex PCR; TCRdb has only the in-frame clones, and not every one. The sample lists around 100,000 clones; 80% to 90% were seen once. V was cut by 6 bases and J by 5 bases, with 16 bases left in between. The CDR3 loop spans 14 amino acids. Germline CDR1 SNHLY, CDR2 FYNNEI. The sequence was obtained from a man between 35 and 75 years old with stage I squamous cell lung carcinoma. Sample: peripheral blood, taken before any cancer treatment. The chain combines TRBV2 with TRBJ1-2; weak D call: TRBD1 (6 bases). The chain's CDR3 is CASRDSGTWYGYTF. As DNA, the CDR3 is TGTGCCAGCAGAGACTCCGGGACATGGTATGGCTACACCTTC.